This paragraph covers one TCR beta chain sequence. The antigen remains unidentified. This record comes from a study of T cell responses to AZD1222 COVID-19 vaccine. Study-level information: Pooling covered second doses at about 4 or about 12 weeks.

The study's findings and limits: Females made up more of the donors, who were largely white British, and clonal diversity may have come out too low. It was only after the peak T cell response that any repertoires were sampled.

Here immunoSEQ multiplex PCR was the method, and the copy in TCRdb shows in-frame clones only, minus some. There are over 100,000 clones in the sample; 65% to 85% occur only once, and about 9.7% lies in the top ten. Source: peripheral blood, taken on day 0 of AZD1222 vaccination. The sequence was obtained from an adult in good health.

CDR3 in amino acids: CASSVSGGAYNEQFF. CDR3 nucleotide sequence: TGCGCCAGCAGCGTTAGCGGGGGGGCCTACAATGAGCAGTTCTTC. The V and J genes are TRBV5-1 and TRBJ2-1; 11 bases match TRBD2. CDR3 length: 15 amino acids. With V trimmed by 4 bases and J by 2 bases, 2 bases remained unmatched. Looked up from germline, CDR1 is SGHRS and CDR2 is YFSETQ.